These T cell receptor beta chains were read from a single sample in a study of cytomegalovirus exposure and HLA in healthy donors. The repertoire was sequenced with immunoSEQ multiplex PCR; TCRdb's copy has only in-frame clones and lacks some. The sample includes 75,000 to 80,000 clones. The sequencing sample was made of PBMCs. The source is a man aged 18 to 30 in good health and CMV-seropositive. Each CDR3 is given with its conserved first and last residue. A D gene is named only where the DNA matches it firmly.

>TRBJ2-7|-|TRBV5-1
TGCGCCAGCAGCCCGGACAACTACGAGCAGTACTTC
CASSPDNYEQYF
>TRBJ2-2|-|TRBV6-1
TGTGCCAGCAGCGTCAGTAACACCGGGGAGCTGTTTTTT
CASSVSNTGELFF
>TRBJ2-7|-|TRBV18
TGTGCCAGCTCACCCGCAACAGGTCCCTACGAGCAGTACTTC
CASSPATGPYEQYF
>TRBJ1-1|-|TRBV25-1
TGTGCCGCAAGAAACAGGGACACTGAAGCTTTCTTT
CAARNRDTEAFF
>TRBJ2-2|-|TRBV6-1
TGTGCCAGCAGATTGGACAGGAACACCGGGGAGCTGTTTTTT
CASRLDRNTGELFF
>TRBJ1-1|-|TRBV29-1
TGCAGCGTTGAAGAAGAGGCGAATGAAGCTTTCTTT
CSVEEEANEAFF
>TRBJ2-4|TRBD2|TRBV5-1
TGCGCCAGCAGCTTTTTCCCCGGGGGGTCGGGAAACATTCAGTACTTC
CASSFFPGGSGNIQYF
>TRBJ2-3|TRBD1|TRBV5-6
TGTGCCAGCAGCGCCCGGACAGGGATTTTAGATACGCAGTATTTT
CASSARTGILDTQYF
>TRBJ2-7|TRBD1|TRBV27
TGTGCCAGCAGGGCCAGATCAGGGGGCGGCTACGAGCAGTACTTC
CASRARSGGGYEQYF
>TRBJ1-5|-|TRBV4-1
TGCGCCAGCAGCCAAGACGGTGGCAGGGTCGATCAGCCCCAGCATTTT
CASSQDGGRVDQPQHF
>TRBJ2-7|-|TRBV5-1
TGCGCCAGCAGCCAGGCGGGGGCATCCTACGAGCAGTACTTC
CASSQAGASYEQYF
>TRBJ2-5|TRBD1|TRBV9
TGTGCCAGCAGCGTAGAATCAGGGGGAGAGACCCAGTACTTC
CASSVESGGETQYF
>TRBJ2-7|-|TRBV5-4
TGTGCCAGCAGGGCGGGACTCTCTAGTGGGGAGCAGTACTTC
CASRAGLSSGEQYF
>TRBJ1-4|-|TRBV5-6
TGTGCCAGCAGCCGGGGGCGACGGGGGGAAGAAAAACTGTTTTTT
CASSRGRRGEEKLFF
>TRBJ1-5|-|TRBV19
TGTGCCAGGCGGGCAGGTCAGCCCCAGCATTTT
CARRAGQPQHF
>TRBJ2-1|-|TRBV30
TGTGCCTCGGAAGGGGTTATTTACAATGAGCAGTTCTTC
CASEGVIYNEQFF
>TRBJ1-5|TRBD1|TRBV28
TGTGCCAGCAGTTCCAGATCGGGACAGAGCAATCAGCCCCAGCATTTT
CASSSRSGQSNQPQHF
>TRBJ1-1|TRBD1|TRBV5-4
TGTGCCAGCAGCTTCCCAACAGGGACAGGTCCTGAAGCTTTCTTT
CASSFPTGTGPEAFF
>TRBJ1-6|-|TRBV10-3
TGTGCCATCGCGGGAACAACGTCGGCAGGGCCATCACCCCTCCACTTT
CAIAGTTSAGPSPLHF
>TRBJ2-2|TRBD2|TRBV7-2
TGTGCCAGCAGCGCATCAGCGGGGGGTACCGGGGAGCTGTTTTTT
CASSASAGGTGELFF
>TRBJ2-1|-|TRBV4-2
TGTGCCAGCAGCCAAGACTCCGGGAACTACAATGAGCAGTTCTTC
CASSQDSGNYNEQFF
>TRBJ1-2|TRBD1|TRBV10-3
TGTGCCATCAGTGAGAGGGGACAGGGGAGACGAGTAGCGGACTATGGCTACACCTTC
CAISERGQGRRVADYGYTF
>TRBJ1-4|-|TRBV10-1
TGCGCCAGCAGTGAGACAGGCGTTAATGAAAAACTGTTTTTT
CASSETGVNEKLFF
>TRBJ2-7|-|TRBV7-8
TGTGCCAGCAAACCTCCGGGGGAACACGAGCAGTACTTC
CASKPPGEHEQYF
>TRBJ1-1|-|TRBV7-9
TGTGCCCCCGGTGGCAGTCTCTCGGGACTTGCCGAAGCTTTCTTT
CAPGGSLSGLAEAFF
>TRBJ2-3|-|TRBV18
TGTGCCAGCTCCCCTGGTCGGCAGGGCTTCGCGGATACGCAGTATTTT
CASSPGRQGFADTQYF
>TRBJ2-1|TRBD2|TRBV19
TGTGCCAGTAGTATAGCCCCTAGCGGGGATGGTGAGCAGTTCTTC
CASSIAPSGDGEQFF
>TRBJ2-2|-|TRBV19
TGTGCCAGTAGTATAATTAGACACTCGAACACCGGGGAGCTGTTTTTT
CASSIIRHSNTGELFF
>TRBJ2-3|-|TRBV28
TGTGCCAGCAGCCGAACCCCCTGGGGCCAGACCGAAGATACGCAGTATTTT
CASSRTPWGQTEDTQYF
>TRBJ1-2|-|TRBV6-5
TGTGCCAGCAGTTACCCCTCGACAGGCCGGGGCTATGGCTACACCTTC
CASSYPSTGRGYGYTF
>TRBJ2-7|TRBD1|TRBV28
TGTGCCAGCAGCCCCTTCGGGACAGCCTCCCTCGGGCAGTACTTC
CASSPFGTASLGQYF
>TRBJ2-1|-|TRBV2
TGTGCCAGCTCTGGGTACGGGGGCTACAATGAGCAGTTCTTC
CASSGYGGYNEQFF
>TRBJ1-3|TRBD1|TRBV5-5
TGTGCCAGCAGCTTTCTCCGGGACAGCTCTGGAAACACCATATATTTT
CASSFLRDSSGNTIYF
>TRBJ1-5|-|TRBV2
TGTGCCAGCGAGGACACTCTAGGGCAGCCCCAGCATTTT
CASEDTLGQPQHF
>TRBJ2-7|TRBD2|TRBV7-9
TGTGCCAGCAGCTTAGCGCAAGGACTAGCTATTACCTACGAGCAGTACTTC
CASSLAQGLAITYEQYF
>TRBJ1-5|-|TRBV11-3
TGTGCCAGCAATTTGGGAGGGGGGTGGAGCAATCAGCCCCAGCATTTT
CASNLGGGWSNQPQHF
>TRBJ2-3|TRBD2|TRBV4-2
TGTGCCAGCAGCCCAACTAGCGGGAGGGCCCCGGGGATTCCAGATACGCAGTATTTT
CASSPTSGRAPGIPDTQYF
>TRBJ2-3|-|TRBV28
TGTGCCAGCAGTGCCCCGGGAGGGGGCGCAGCAGATACGCAGTATTTT
CASSAPGGGAADTQYF
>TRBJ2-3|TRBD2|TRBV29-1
TGCAGCGCCTTGGGGGGGAGAACCGGCATAGATACGCAGTATTTT
CSALGGRTGIDTQYF
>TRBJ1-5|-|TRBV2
TGTGCCAGCAGTGAAATTGTAGCAGGGGTTAAGCAGCCCCAGCATTTT
CASSEIVAGVKQPQHF
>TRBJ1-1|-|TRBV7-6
TGTGCCAGCAGCCCGGGGGGGGACAACACTGAAGCTTTCTTT
CASSPGGDNTEAFF
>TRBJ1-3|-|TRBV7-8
TGTGCCAGCAGCTTAGGTGCGGTCTCAACTGGAAACACCATATATTTT
CASSLGAVSTGNTIYF
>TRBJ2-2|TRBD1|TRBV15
TGTGCCACCAGCAGACGACAGGGTCCGGACACCGGGGAGCTGTTTTTT
CATSRRQGPDTGELFF
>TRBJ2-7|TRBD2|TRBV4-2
TGTGCCAGCAGCCATCAAGCGGGAGACACCGGGAGAGAGCAGTACTTC
CASSHQAGDTGREQYF
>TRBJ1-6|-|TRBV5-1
TGCGCCAGCAGCTTACAGCCCGATAATTCACCCCTCCACTTT
CASSLQPDNSPLHF
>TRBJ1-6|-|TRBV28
TGTGCCAGCAGTTTCTCCTCCACAGTGCTGAATTCACCCCTCCACTTT
CASSFSSTVLNSPLHF
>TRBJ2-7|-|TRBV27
TGTGCCAGCAGTTCGCACCTTGGGGGCAAGTCCTACGAGCAGTACTTC
CASSSHLGGKSYEQYF
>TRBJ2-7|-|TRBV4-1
TGCGCCAGCAGCCGCCCGGGCTACGAGCAGTACTTC
CASSRPGYEQYF
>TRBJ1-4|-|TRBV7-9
TGTGCCAGCAGTCACGCACGGAACCCAGAGGCTAATGAAAAACTGTTTTTT
CASSHARNPEANEKLFF
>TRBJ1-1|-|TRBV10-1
TGCGCCAGCAGCAGGGGTGACACTGAAGCTTTCTTT
CASSRGDTEAFF
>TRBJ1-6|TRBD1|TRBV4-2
TGTGCCAGCAGCCAAGTACTTACAGGGGGCGACCTTAATTCACCCCTCCACTTT
CASSQVLTGGDLNSPLHF
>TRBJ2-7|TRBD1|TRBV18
TGTGCCAGCTCTAAGGACAGGGGGCCCTACGAGCAGTACTTC
CASSKDRGPYEQYF
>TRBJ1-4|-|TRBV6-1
TGTGCCAGCAGTGTAAGCCTACATGTGACGACTGGGGGGCTGTTTTTT
CASSVSLHVTTGGLFF
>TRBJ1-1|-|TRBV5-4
TGTGCCAGCAGCTTCGGTAGGAACACTGAAGCTTTCTTT
CASSFGRNTEAFF
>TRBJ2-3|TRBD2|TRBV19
TGTGCCAGTACCTCCCGTAGCGGGTATCGACTGTATTTT
CASTSRSGYRLYF